This TCR beta chain was identified during a study of blood T cell repertoires in COVID-19. Repertoires were generated with immunoSEQ multiplex PCR, while TCRdb's copy carries only in-frame clones and drops some. The data show about 180,000 clones, more than 80% seen once. Sequencing was carried out using peripheral blood. The clonotype was recovered from a human donor in a cohort sampled during active COVID-19.

The CDR3 bases are TGCGCCAGCAGTGAGTCATATAGTGGAGGGCCGAGCTATGGCTACACCTTC. Its translation is CASSESYSGGPSYGYTF. The rearrangement links TRBV10-2 to TRBJ1-2; D is ambiguous. Germline loops: CDR1 WSHSY, CDR2 SAAADI. V lost 0 bases and J 4 bases, leaving 18 bases between the germline ends. This CDR3 has 17 residues.